Only a few counts were recorded for the clone carrying this T cell receptor beta chain. Its specificity is unknown. It was with a sample-barcoded 5' primer and a J-beta primer mix that a second PCR of about 7 to 12 cycles was run. From the 5' RACE reads, TCRdb called clonotypes with MiXCR, one entry per CDR3 protein. This sample has roughly 900,000 distinct CDR3 sequences, with around 48% found just once. This record belongs to a study of blood T cells in healthy people across ages. Study information: Template-switching capture recovered about one barcoded beta molecule per two T cells. The study's findings and limits: A conclusive naive versus antigen-experienced comparison was prevented by the unsorted PBMCs.

Collection of approximately 9.3 milliliters of peripheral blood was performed for each donor. Germline V gene data show CDR1 as MNHEY and CDR2 as SVGAGI. The ends lost 0 bases at V and 1 base at J; junction bases unmatched: 6. The CDR3 runs 17 residues. This receptor was identified in a man under 40 in good health. The chain links TRBV6-5 to TRBJ2-5; 9 nucleotides align to TRBD2. Sequencing was carried out using blood. CDR3 in DNA: TGTGCCAGCAGTTACTCCAAGCGGCGGGGGGGCCAAGAGACCCAGTACTTC. This encodes CASSYSKRRGGQETQYF.